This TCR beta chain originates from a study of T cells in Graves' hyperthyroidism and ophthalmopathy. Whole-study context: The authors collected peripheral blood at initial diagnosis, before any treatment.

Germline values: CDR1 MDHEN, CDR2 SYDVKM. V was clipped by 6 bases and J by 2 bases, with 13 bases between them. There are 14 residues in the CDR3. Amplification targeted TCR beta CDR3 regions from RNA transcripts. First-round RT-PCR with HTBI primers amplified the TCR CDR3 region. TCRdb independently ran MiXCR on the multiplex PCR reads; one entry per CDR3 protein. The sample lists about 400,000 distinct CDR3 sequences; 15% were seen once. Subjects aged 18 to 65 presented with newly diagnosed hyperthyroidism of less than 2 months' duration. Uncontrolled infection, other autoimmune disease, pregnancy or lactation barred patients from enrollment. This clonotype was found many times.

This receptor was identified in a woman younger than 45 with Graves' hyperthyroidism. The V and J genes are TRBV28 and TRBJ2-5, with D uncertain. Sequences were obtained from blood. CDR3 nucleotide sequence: TGTGCCAGCAGCCCCCCGGCAGCACAAGAGACCCAGTACTTC. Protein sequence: CASSPPAAQETQYF.